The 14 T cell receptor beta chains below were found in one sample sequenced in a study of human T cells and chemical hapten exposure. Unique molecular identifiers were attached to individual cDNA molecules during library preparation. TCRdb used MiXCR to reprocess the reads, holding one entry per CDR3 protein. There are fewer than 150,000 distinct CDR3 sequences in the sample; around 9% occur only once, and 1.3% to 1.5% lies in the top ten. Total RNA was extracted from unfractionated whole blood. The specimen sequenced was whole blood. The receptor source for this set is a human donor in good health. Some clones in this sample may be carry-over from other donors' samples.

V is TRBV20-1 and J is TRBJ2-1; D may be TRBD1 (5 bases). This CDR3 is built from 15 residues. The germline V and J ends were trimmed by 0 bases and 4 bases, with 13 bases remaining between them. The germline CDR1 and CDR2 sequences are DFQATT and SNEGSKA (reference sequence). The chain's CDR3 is CSARDGALPYNEQFF. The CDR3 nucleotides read TGCAGTGCTAGAGATGGGGCCCTTCCTTACAATGAGCAGTTCTTC.

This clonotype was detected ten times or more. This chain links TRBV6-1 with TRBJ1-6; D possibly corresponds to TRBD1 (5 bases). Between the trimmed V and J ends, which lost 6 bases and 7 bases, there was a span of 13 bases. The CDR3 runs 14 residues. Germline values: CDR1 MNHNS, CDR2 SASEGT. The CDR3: CASRSGLPNSPLHF. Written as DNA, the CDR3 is TGTGCCAGCAGATCGGGACTTCCCAATTCACCCCTCCACTTT.

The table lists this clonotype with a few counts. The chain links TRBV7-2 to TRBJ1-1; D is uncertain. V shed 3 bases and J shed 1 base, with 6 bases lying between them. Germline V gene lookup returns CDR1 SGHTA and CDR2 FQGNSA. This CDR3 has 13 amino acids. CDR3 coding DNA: TGTGCCAGCAGCTTCGAAAGGAACACTGAAGCTTTCTTT. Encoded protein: CASSFERNTEAFF. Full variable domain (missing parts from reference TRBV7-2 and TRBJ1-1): GAGVSQSPSNKVTEKGKDVELRCDPISGHTALYWYRQSLGQGLEFLIYFQGNSAPDKSGLPSDRFSAERTGGSVSTLTIQRTQQEDSAVYLCASSFERNTEAFFGQGTRLTVV.

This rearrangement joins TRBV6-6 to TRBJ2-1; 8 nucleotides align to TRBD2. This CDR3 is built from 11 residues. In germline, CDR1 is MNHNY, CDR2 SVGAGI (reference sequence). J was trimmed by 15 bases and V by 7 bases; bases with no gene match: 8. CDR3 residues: CASKSGRGSFF. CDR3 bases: TGTGCCAGCAAGAGCGGGAGAGGGTCGTTCTTC.

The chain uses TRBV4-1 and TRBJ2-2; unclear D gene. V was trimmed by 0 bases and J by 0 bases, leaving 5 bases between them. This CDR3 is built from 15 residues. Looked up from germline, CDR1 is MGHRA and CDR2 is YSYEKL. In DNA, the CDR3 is TGCGCCAGCAGCCAAGAGTCAGCGAACACCGGGGAGCTGTTTTTT. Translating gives CASSQESANTGELFF.

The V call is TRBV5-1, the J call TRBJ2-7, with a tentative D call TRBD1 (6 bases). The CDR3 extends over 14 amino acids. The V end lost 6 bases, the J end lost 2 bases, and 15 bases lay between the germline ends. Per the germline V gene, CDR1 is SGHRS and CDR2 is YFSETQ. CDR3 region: CASTLGAGAYEQYF. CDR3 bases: TGCGCCAGCACCCTAGGGGCAGGGGCCTACGAGCAGTACTTC. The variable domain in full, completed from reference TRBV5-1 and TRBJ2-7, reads KAGVTQTPRYLIKTRGQQVTLSCSPISGHRSVSWYQQTPGQGLQFLFEYFSETQRNKGNFPGRFSGRQFSNSRSEMNVSTLELGDSALYLCASTLGAGAYEQYFGPGTRLTVT.

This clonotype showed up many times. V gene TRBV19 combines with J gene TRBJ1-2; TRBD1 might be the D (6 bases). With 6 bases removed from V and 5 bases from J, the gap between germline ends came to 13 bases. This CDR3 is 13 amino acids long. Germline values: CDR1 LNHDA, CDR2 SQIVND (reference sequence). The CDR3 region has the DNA TGTGCCAGTAGCGAACAGGGAGAATATGGCTACACCTTC. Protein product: CASSEQGEYGYTF.

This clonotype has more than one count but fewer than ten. The CDR3 DNA follows: TGCGCCAGCAGCTCCCACAGGGGGCCCTACAATGAGCAGTTCTTC. Protein sequence: CASSSHRGPYNEQFF. The V gene is TRBV5-1, the J gene TRBJ2-1, with TRBD1 matching over 9 bases. Trimming cost V 3 bases and J 2 bases; bases outside gene matches: 3. Looked up from germline, CDR1 is SGHRS and CDR2 is YFSETQ. This CDR3 has 15 amino acids.

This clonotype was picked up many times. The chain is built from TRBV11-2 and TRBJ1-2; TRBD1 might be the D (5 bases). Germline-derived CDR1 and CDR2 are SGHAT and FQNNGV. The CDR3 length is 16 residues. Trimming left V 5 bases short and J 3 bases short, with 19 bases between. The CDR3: CASSPGIGQGHYGYTF. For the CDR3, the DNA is TGTGCCAGCAGCCCGGGGATCGGGCAGGGCCACTATGGCTACACCTTC.

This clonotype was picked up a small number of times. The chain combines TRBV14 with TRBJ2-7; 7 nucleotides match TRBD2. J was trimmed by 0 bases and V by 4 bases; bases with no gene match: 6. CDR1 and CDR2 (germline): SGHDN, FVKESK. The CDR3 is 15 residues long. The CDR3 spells CASSPWEGYSYEQYF. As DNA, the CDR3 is TGTGCCAGCAGCCCCTGGGAGGGGTACTCCTACGAGCAGTACTTC.

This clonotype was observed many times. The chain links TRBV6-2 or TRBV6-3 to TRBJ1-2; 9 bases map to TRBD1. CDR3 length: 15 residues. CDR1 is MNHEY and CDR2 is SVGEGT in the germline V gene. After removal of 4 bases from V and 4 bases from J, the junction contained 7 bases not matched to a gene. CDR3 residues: CASSFRDRVFYGYTF. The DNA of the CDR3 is TGTGCCAGCAGTTTCCGGGACAGGGTGTTCTATGGCTACACCTTC.

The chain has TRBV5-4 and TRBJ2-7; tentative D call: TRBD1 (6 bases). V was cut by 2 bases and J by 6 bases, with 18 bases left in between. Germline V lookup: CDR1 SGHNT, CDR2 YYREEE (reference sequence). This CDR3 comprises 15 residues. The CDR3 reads CASSFTEVRGSEQYF. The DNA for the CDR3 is TGTGCCAGCAGCTTTACGGAAGTCAGGGGTTCCGAGCAGTACTTC.

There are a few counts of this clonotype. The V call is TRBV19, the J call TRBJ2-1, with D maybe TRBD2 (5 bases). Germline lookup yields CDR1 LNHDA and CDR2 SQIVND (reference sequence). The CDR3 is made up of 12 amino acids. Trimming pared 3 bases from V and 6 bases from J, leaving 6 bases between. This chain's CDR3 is CASSMRVNEQFF. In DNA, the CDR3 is TGTGCCAGTAGTATGAGGGTCAATGAGCAGTTCTTC.

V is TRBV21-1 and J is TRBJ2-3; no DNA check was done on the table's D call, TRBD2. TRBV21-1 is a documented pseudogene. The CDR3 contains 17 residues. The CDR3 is CASFLPGLAGGTDTQYF. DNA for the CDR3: TGTGCCAGCTTTCTACCCGGACTAGCGGGGGGCACAGATACGCAGTATTTT.